The clone carrying this T cell receptor (beta chain) was found once. The CDR3 totals 15 residues. The germline V and J ends were trimmed by 5 bases and 3 bases, with 17 bases remaining between them. CDR1 is SGHVS and CDR2 is FNYEAQ in the germline V gene. This entry comes from a study of technical replicates of blood from a few donors. Clones were sequenced by immunoSEQ multiplex PCR, and TCRdb holds only the in-frame ones, with some missing. The sample carries approximately 50,000 clones, 94% recorded once. Sample: T cells isolated from PBMCs. The genes are TRBV7-6 and TRBJ2-7; the D gene is possibly TRBD2 (6 bases). This clonotype was obtained from a human donor in good health. The CDR3 region is CASSTVSGTGYEQYF. The CDR3 nucleotides read TGTGCCAGCAGCACCGTTAGCGGAACTGGCTACGAGCAGTACTTC.